The clone carrying this TCR beta chain was picked up a small number of times. Authors' analysis steps: Reference gene primer amplification gave estimated nucleated cell counts. Method: immunoSEQ multiplex PCR; TCRdb's copy keeps in-frame clones and lacks some. That table supplies the V and J calls and clone size; D and trimming were determined from the DNA. Among over 150,000 clones, about 87% were seen once, and the ten largest hold approximately 4.1%. After removal of 8 bases from V and 7 bases from J, the junction contained 10 bases not matched to a gene. Germline V gives CDR1 ENHRY, CDR2 SYGVKD. CDR3 length: 13 amino acids. This record belongs to a study of blood T cell repertoires in COVID-19. Study context: Collection of acute and convalescent COVID-19 samples took place in the United States, Italy and Spain. Sample material is recorded as cDNA or gDNA derived from T cells, B-cell-depleted T cells, or PBMCs.

The chain has TRBV10-3 and TRBJ2-7; 8 nucleotides agree with TRBD1. The TCR was taken from a woman aged 60-75 years who had recovered from COVID-19. Sequenced: peripheral blood. CDR3 loop: CAISPGGFKEQYF. The DNA for the CDR3 is TGTGCCATCTCGCCAGGGGGCTTCAAGGAGCAGTACTTC.